One sample yielded the 21 T cell receptor beta chains listed below, sequenced in a study of PD-1 blockade in classical Hodgkin lymphoma (dated by TCRdb to 2019 to 2021). This specimen's time point label, per the study, means: cycle 1 day 1 (C1D1), immediately before nivolumab initiation. All trial patients had relapsed after autologous stem cell transplantation, with cohorts A, B and C differing in prior brentuximab vedotin exposure. The library was obtained by the immunoSEQ multiplex PCR assay. TCRdb re-hosts the immuneACCESS table, in-frame sequences only. Its copies lack some clones; in the studies checked, an unresolved V gene accounts for under half of them, and the cause for the rest is not known. The sample includes roughly 50,000 clones, with around 85% observed a single time. The ten largest account for roughly 15% of the sample. The input for sequencing was peripheral blood mononuclear cells (PBMCs), taken at baseline. These receptor sequences come from a human donor with classical Hodgkin lymphoma.

V and J are TRBV18 and TRBJ1-1; a possible D gene is TRBD1 (6 bases). Trimming took 3 bases from V and 4 from J, leaving 12 bases between them. Looked up from germline, CDR1 is KGHSH and CDR2 is LQKENI. The length of the CDR3 is 14 residues. The CDR3 DNA sequence: TGTGCCAGCTCACCGGGGGGCGGGGCCACTGAAGCTTTCTTT. It codes for CASSPGGGATEAFF.

The chain has TRBV5-1 and TRBJ1-1; D gene ambiguous. There are 14 residues in the CDR3. The V end was cut by 0 bases, the J end by 2 bases, with 8 bases between. Germline V gene lookup returns CDR1 SGHRS and CDR2 YFSETQ. For the CDR3, the DNA is TGCGCCAGCAGCTTGGTACACTTAAACACTGAAGCTTTCTTT. Its translation: CASSLVHLNTEAFF.

The V gene is TRBV7-2, the J gene TRBJ2-3; D is ambiguous. The V gene's germline CDR1 is SGHTA and CDR2 FQGNSA. The CDR3 extends over 14 amino acids. V was trimmed by 5 bases and J by 6 bases, leaving 15 bases between them. CDR3 in DNA: TGTGCCAGCAGCCCACCACCCCTCTCGGATACGCAGTATTTT. This encodes CASSPPPLSDTQYF. The full variable domain, rest sourced from reference TRBV7-2 and TRBJ2-3, is GAGVSQSPSNKVTEKGKDVELRCDPISGHTALYWYRQSLGQGLEFLIYFQGNSAPDKSGLPSDRFSAERTGGSVSTLTIQRTQQEDSAVYLCASSPPPLSDTQYFGPGTRLTVL.

The chain is built from TRBV29-1 and TRBJ1-4, with D perhaps TRBD1 (6 bases). The V and J ends lost 0 bases and 7 bases respectively, with 18 bases between them. Germline V gene sequence: CDR1 SQVTM, CDR2 ANQGSEA. The CDR3 spans 16 residues. The CDR3 DNA sequence: TGCAGCGTTGAAGAAGGCTCGGGGGCGCCCGGTGAAAAACTGTTTTTT. It is translated as CSVEEGSGAPGEKLFF.

The chain has TRBV7-3 and TRBJ2-3; 7 bases fit TRBD1. V lost 0 bases to trimming and J lost 1 base; unmatched junction nucleotides: 7. The V gene's germline CDR1 is SGHTA and CDR2 FQGTGA. The CDR3 totals 17 residues. CDR3 sequence (DNA): TGTGCCAGCAGCTTAACCCCACAGGGGTTCGGCACAGATACGCAGTATTTT. Encoded protein: CASSLTPQGFGTDTQYF.

The chain has TRBV9 and TRBJ2-1; 9 bases map to TRBD2. Germline V gene data show CDR1 as SGDLS and CDR2 as YYNGEE. This CDR3 has 16 amino acids. Losses at the gene ends were 0 bases for V and 10 bases for J; bases not matched to a gene: 11. The CDR3 sequence is CASSVDAGGRYEEQFF. In DNA, the CDR3 is TGTGCCAGCAGCGTAGATGCGGGGGGGAGGTATGAGGAGCAGTTCTTC.

Remarks on this clone: An end of the junction differs from the germline gene, which may be a read error. The chain couples TRBV7-7 to TRBJ2-2; 7 bases agree with TRBD2. CDR3 length: 15 amino acids. Germline CDR1 reads SSHAT; CDR2 reads FNYEAQ (reference sequence). The CDR3 sequence: CASSLMGRDTGELFF. In DNA, the CDR3 is TGTGCTAGCAGCTTAATGGGGAGGGACACCGGGGAGCTGTTTTTT.

The rearrangement uses TRBV15 and TRBJ2-2; no clear D. CDR3 length equals 15 residues. Looked up from germline, CDR1 is LNHNV and CDR2 is YYDKDF (reference sequence). With 0 bases removed from V and 6 bases from J, the gap between germline ends came to 11 bases. As DNA, the CDR3 is TGTGCCACCAGCAGAGATGGCCGGAGACCCGGGGAGCTGTTTTTT. Its translation: CATSRDGRRPGELFF.

This clone was observed once. V is TRBV4-1 and J is TRBJ2-3; D is undetermined. The V and J ends lost 0 bases and 7 bases respectively, with 5 bases between them. From germline, CDR1 is MGHRA and CDR2 YSYEKL. The CDR3 has 12 residues. The CDR3 is CASSQEHYTQYF. CDR3 DNA sequence: TGCGCCAGCAGCCAAGAACACTATACGCAGTATTTT.

The table lists this clone with a few counts. CDR3 amino acids: CASSLGTANEQFF. The DNA for the CDR3 is TGTGCCAGCAGCTTAGGGACAGCCAATGAGCAGTTCTTC. The gene calls are TRBV11-3 and TRBJ2-1; perhaps TRBD1 as D (6 bases). The CDR3 contains 13 residues. CDR1 is SGHNT, CDR2 YENEEA, per germline. V was pared by 1 base and J by 6 bases, with 7 bases between.

The chain recombines TRBV7-8 with TRBJ2-1, with 12 positions matching TRBD2. Per the germline V gene, CDR1 is SGHVS and CDR2 is FQNEAQ. V dropped 6 bases and J dropped 7; count of bases not matched to a gene: 16. CDR3 length: 18 residues. CDR3 DNA sequence: TGTGCCAGCAGTCCAGCCCGGCGACTAGCGGGAGTGAAGAATGAGCAGTTCTTC. Protein: CASSPARRLAGVKNEQFF.

The CDR3 DNA is TGTGCCAGCAGCTTGGTGGCAAGCGGCCCCTACGAGCAGTACTTC. Amino acids: CASSLVASGPYEQYF. The chain joins TRBV5-8 to TRBJ2-7, with D possibly TRBD2 on 5 matching bases. V was pared by 0 bases and J by 2 bases, with 12 bases between. The CDR3 spans 15 residues. CDR1 and CDR2 from the germline V gene are SGHTS and YDEGEE.

This sequence joins TRBV7-6 and TRBJ1-2; 8 bases match TRBD1. The CDR3 covers 14 residues. The junction had 6 bases not matched to a gene; V was cut back by 5 bases and J by 4 bases. CDR1 is SGHVS, CDR2 FNYEAQ, per germline. This CDR3 reads CASSLDRGGYGYTF. The CDR3 region has the DNA TGTGCCAGCAGCCTAGACAGGGGCGGCTATGGCTACACCTTC.

This rearrangement joins TRBV7-2 to TRBJ1-1; possible D gene TRBD1, 5 bases. V was shortened by 3 bases and J by 4 bases, with 15 bases between the two germline ends. Looked up from germline, CDR1 is SGHTA and CDR2 is FQGNSA. CDR3 length equals 15 residues. In nucleotides, the CDR3 is TGTGCCAGCAGCTTCGGGTATACAGGAAGCACTGAAGCTTTCTTT. Translating it yields CASSFGYTGSTEAFF.

The genes are TRBV9 and TRBJ2-3; 10 bases agree with TRBD2. Germline loops: CDR1 SGDLS, CDR2 YYNGEE. The CDR3 is 17 amino acids. Germline trimming cut 4 bases from V and 3 bases from J; bases unmatched to any gene: 11. For the CDR3, the DNA is TGTGCCAGCAGCCTATCTGGGGCTAGCGGGAGAACAGATACGCAGTATTTT. This translates into CASSLSGASGRTDTQYF.

This clone has a single count. The chain uses TRBV5-6 and TRBJ2-3, with D tentatively TRBD2 (5 bases). This CDR3 contains 16 residues. Germline lookup yields CDR1 SGHDT and CDR2 YYEEEE. Between the trimmed V and J ends, which lost 1 base and 3 bases, there was a span of 15 bases. This CDR3 is CASSLLSSLFTDTQYF. The CDR3 bases are TGTGCCAGCAGCTTGTTATCTAGCCTTTTTACAGATACGCAGTATTTT.

The rearrangement uses TRBV29-1 and TRBJ1-2; 7 positions match TRBD1. This CDR3 region has 11 residues. Germline CDR1 is SQVTM and CDR2 is ANQGSEA. V lost 6 bases, J lost 7 bases, and 5 bases stayed unmatched. The CDR3 DNA sequence: TGCAGCGTAAACAGGGGAGGTGGCTACACCTTC. Translated: CSVNRGGGYTF. The full variable domain, completed using reference TRBV29-1 and TRBJ1-2, is SAVISQKPSRDICQRGTSLTIQCQVDSQVTMMFWYRQQPGQSLTLIATANQGSEATYESGFVIDKFPISRPNLTFSTLTVSNMSPEDSSIYLCSVNRGGGYTFGSGTRLTVV.

This sequence joins TRBV11-3 and TRBJ1-2, with 8 bases identical to TRBD1. J was trimmed by 7 bases and V by 11 bases; bases with no gene match: 9. Germline V gives CDR1 SGHNT, CDR2 YENEEA. The CDR3 has 12 residues. The CDR3: CASGQGAAGYTF. The DNA for the CDR3 is TGTGCCTCGGGGCAGGGGGCTGCTGGCTACACCTTC.

This clone was seen a single time. The chain joins TRBV7-2 to TRBJ2-5, with D possibly called TRBD1 or TRBD2 (5 bases each). V lost 5 bases and J lost 3, with 10 bases in between. The CDR3 is made up of 13 amino acids. Per the germline V gene, CDR1 is SGHTA and CDR2 is FQGNSA. CDR3 bases: TGTGCCAGCAGCGGGGGACGGGAAGAGACCCAGTACTTC. Its translation: CASSGGREETQYF.

The chain couples TRBV6-5 to TRBJ1-5, with TRBD1 identical over 9 bases. Per the germline V gene, CDR1 is MNHEY and CDR2 is SVGAGI. The V gene end was trimmed by 6 bases and the J gene end by 5 bases; junction bases not matched to a gene: 8. This CDR3 has 15 amino acids. The CDR3 loop reads CASSRGQGSYQPQHF. CDR3 sequence (DNA): TGTGCCAGCAGCCGTGGACAGGGGTCCTATCAGCCCCAGCATTTT.

The chain recombines TRBV9 with TRBJ2-2; D remains ambiguous. The V gene lost 4 bases and the J gene lost 3 bases, with 10 bases spanning the gap. The length of the CDR3 is 14 residues. The germline V gene encodes CDR1 SGDLS and CDR2 YYNGEE. CDR3 sequence reads: CASSTHSYTGELFF. For the CDR3, the DNA is TGTGCCAGCAGCACACACAGCTACACCGGGGAGCTGTTTTTT. Filled out from reference TRBV9 and TRBJ2-2, the complete variable domain reads DSGVTQTPKHLITATGQRVTLRCSPRSGDLSVYWYQQSLDQGLQFLIQYYNGEERAKGNILERFSAQQFPDLHSELNLSSLELGDSALYFCASSTHSYTGELFFGEGSRLTVL.